This record concerns one T cell receptor beta chain sequence. The validation cohort, a group of 130 or so subjects, included the donors and was separate from the approximately 700-subject first cohort. This CDR3 spans 16 amino acids. The ends lost 3 bases at V and 5 bases at J; junction bases unmatched: 10. Germline V gene data show CDR1 as LNHDA and CDR2 as SQIVND (reference sequence). Sequenced by immunoSEQ multiplex PCR; TCRdb stores in-frame clones only, minus some. The data show around 63,000 clones, 70% to 90% seen once. The data derive from a study of cytomegalovirus exposure and HLA in healthy donors.

The source of this sequence is a young woman in good health and CMV-seronegative. The V gene is TRBV19, the J gene TRBJ1-1, with 9 bases aligning to TRBD1. The specimen sequenced was PBMCs. CDR3 in amino acids: CASSIGGNRGPTEAFF. The DNA for the CDR3 is TGTGCCAGTAGTATTGGTGGAAACAGGGGGCCTACTGAAGCTTTCTTT.